This T cell receptor (beta chain) was identified in a study of blood T cell repertoires in COVID-19. Study context: Researchers got acute and convalescent COVID-19 samples from the United States, Italy and Spain. Sources were T cells, B-cell-depleted T cells, or PBMCs; the material itself was cDNA or gDNA.

Authors' analysis steps: Amplification of reference gene primers was used by the study to estimate nucleated cell counts. Sequencing was performed with immunoSEQ multiplex PCR; in TCRdb, only in-frame clones are kept and a portion is missing. V, J and clone size reflect that table, while D and trimming were determined from the DNA. The sample lists about 370,000 clones; around 89% were seen once. Enrollment of patients from Seattle took place during active infection, with longitudinal follow-up. Germline assignment: CDR1 GTSNPN and CDR2 SVGIG (reference sequence). The CDR3 consists of 13 residues. V was pared by 4 bases and J by 2 bases, with 8 bases between.

The J gene is TRBJ2-2, the V gene TRBV30; possible D gene TRBD1, 5 bases. The sequence was obtained from a woman in her 30s with COVID-19, enrolled during active disease. Sequenced sample: peripheral blood. The CDR3 DNA reads as TGTGCCTGGAAGGACATTAACACCGGGGAGCTGTTTTTT. Amino acid sequence: CAWKDINTGELFF. Complete variable domain (other parts from reference TRBV30 and TRBJ2-2): SQTIHQWPATLVQPVGSPLSLECTVEGTSNPNLYWYRQAAGRGLQLLFYSVGIGQISSEVPQNLSASRPQDRQFILSSKKLLLSDSGFYLCAWKDINTGELFFGEGSRLTVL.